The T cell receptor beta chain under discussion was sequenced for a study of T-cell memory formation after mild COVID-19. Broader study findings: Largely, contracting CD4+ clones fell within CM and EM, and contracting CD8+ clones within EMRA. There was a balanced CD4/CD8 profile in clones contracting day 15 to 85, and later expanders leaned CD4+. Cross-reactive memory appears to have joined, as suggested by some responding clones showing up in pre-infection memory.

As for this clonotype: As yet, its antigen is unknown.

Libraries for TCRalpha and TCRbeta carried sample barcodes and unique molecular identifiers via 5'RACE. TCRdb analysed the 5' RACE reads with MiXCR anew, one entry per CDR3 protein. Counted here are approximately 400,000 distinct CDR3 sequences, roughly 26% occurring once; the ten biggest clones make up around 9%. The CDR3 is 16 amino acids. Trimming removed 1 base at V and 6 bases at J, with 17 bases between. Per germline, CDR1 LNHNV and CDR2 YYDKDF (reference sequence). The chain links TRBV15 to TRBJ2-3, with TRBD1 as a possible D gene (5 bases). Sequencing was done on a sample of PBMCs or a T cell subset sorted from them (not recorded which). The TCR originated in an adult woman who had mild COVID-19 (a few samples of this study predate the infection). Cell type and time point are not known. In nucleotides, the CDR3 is TGTGCCACCAGCAGAGCCCTGGGGCAGAGTACGGATACGCAGTATTTT. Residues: CATSRALGQSTDTQYF. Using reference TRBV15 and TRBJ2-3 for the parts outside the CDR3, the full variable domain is DAMVIQNPRYQVTQFGKPVTLSCSQTLNHNVMYWYQQKSSQAPKLLFHYYDKDFNNEADTPDNFQSRRPNTSFCFLDIRSPGLGDTAMYLCATSRALGQSTDTQYFGPGTRLTVL.